The rows below give T cell receptor beta chains drawn from one sample of a study of cytomegalovirus exposure and HLA in healthy donors. The table came from immunoSEQ multiplex PCR; TCRdb's copy has only in-frame clones and leaves some out. The table records under 200,000 clones, over 75% of them present only once. The specimen sequenced was PBMCs. The receptors originated from a woman between 50 and 59 years old in good health and CMV-seropositive. CDR3s include the opening cysteine and the closing phenylalanine or tryptophan. Fields, in order: J gene, V gene, D gene, clone size, CDR3 protein, CDR3 DNA. D genes are given only for firm matches. Clone size is shown for a subset of rows, as once, few, many or a class of expanded clone.

j_call: TRBJ1-5; v_call: TRBV27; d_call: .; clone_size: .; cdr3_aa: CASSSGSFNQPQHF; cdr3_nt: TGTGCCAGCAGTTCCGGGTCCTTCAATCAGCCCCAGCATTTT
j_call: TRBJ1-2; v_call: TRBV6-5; d_call: .; clone_size: .; cdr3_aa: CASSYGSAGYGYTF; cdr3_nt: TGTGCCAGCAGTTACGGTTCTGCAGGCTATGGCTACACCTTC
j_call: TRBJ1-6; v_call: TRBV2; d_call: .; clone_size: once; cdr3_aa: CASSEDRSGISPLHF; cdr3_nt: TGTGCCAGCAGTGAAGACAGATCAGGCATTTCACCCCTCCACTTT
j_call: TRBJ1-5; v_call: TRBV11-2; d_call: .; clone_size: .; cdr3_aa: CASSLAAGGDSNQPQHF; cdr3_nt: TGTGCCAGCAGCTTAGCAGCGGGGGGGGATAGCAATCAGCCCCAGCATTTT
j_call: TRBJ1-2; v_call: TRBV7-2; d_call: .; clone_size: .; cdr3_aa: CASSLGLYGYTF; cdr3_nt: TGTGCCAGCAGCCTGGGCCTCTATGGCTACACCTTC
j_call: TRBJ2-7; v_call: TRBV4-3; d_call: TRBD1; clone_size: .; cdr3_aa: CASSRLAWGQGAYEQYF; cdr3_nt: TGCGCCAGCAGCCGACTGGCTTGGGGACAGGGTGCCTACGAGCAGTACTTC
j_call: TRBJ1-1; v_call: TRBV7-2; d_call: .; clone_size: .; cdr3_aa: CASSLGVGSAEAFF; cdr3_nt: TGTGCCAGCAGCTTAGGTGTAGGGAGCGCTGAAGCTTTCTTT
j_call: TRBJ2-3; v_call: TRBV7-6; d_call: .; clone_size: .; cdr3_aa: CASSNTYGSGSTDTQYF; cdr3_nt: TGTGCCAGCAGCAACACTTACGGATCAGGGAGCACAGATACGCAGTATTTT
j_call: TRBJ1-4; v_call: TRBV30; d_call: TRBD1; clone_size: .; cdr3_aa: CAWSVTGTGAEKLFF; cdr3_nt: TGTGCCTGGAGTGTAACCGGGACAGGGGCTGAAAAACTGTTTTTT
j_call: TRBJ2-2; v_call: TRBV5-5; d_call: .; clone_size: few; cdr3_aa: CASSLLASLPTGELFF; cdr3_nt: TGTGCCAGCAGCTTGCTAGCTTCCCTTCCTACCGGGGAGCTGTTTTTT
j_call: TRBJ2-7; v_call: TRBV5-6; d_call: TRBD1; clone_size: .; cdr3_aa: CASSLAGGRGTEQYF; cdr3_nt: TGTGCCAGCAGCTTGGCTGGTGGCAGGGGGACCGAGCAGTACTTC
j_call: TRBJ1-1; v_call: TRBV5-1; d_call: .; clone_size: .; cdr3_aa: CASSERVAGNTEAFF; cdr3_nt: TGCGCCAGCAGCGAACGTGTGGCGGGGAACACTGAAGCTTTCTTT
j_call: TRBJ1-6; v_call: TRBV7-9; d_call: .; clone_size: .; cdr3_aa: CASSLFRLRDSPLHF; cdr3_nt: TGTGCCAGCAGCTTATTCCGTCTCCGAGATTCACCCCTCCACTTT
j_call: TRBJ1-4; v_call: TRBV2; d_call: .; clone_size: few; cdr3_aa: CASTAGVEKLFF; cdr3_nt: TGTGCCAGCACCGCAGGGGTCGAAAAACTGTTTTTT
j_call: TRBJ2-3; v_call: TRBV5-4; d_call: .; clone_size: .; cdr3_aa: CASSLRQAHTDTQYF; cdr3_nt: TGTGCCAGCAGCTTGAGGCAGGCCCACACCGATACGCAGTATTTT
j_call: TRBJ2-3; v_call: TRBV14; d_call: TRBD2; clone_size: .; cdr3_aa: CASSQAIREAGFGTDTQYF; cdr3_nt: TGTGCCAGCAGCCAAGCTATTCGGGAGGCGGGTTTTGGCACAGATACGCAGTATTTT
j_call: TRBJ2-3; v_call: TRBV9; d_call: .; clone_size: .; cdr3_aa: CASSVAGEVDTDTQYF; cdr3_nt: TGTGCCAGCAGCGTAGCGGGGGAGGTTGATACAGATACGCAGTATTTT
j_call: TRBJ2-7; v_call: TRBV15; d_call: .; clone_size: .; cdr3_aa: CATGTDPRGEQYF; cdr3_nt: TGTGCCACAGGTACAGACCCACGGGGCGAGCAGTACTTC
j_call: TRBJ2-7; v_call: TRBV7-2; d_call: TRBD1; clone_size: .; cdr3_aa: CASSSRQGDYEQYF; cdr3_nt: TGTGCCAGCAGCTCGAGACAGGGAGACTACGAGCAGTACTTC
j_call: TRBJ1-1; v_call: TRBV27; d_call: TRBD1; clone_size: .; cdr3_aa: CASSNGQAQVEAFF; cdr3_nt: TGTGCCAGCAGTAACGGACAGGCGCAAGTTGAAGCTTTCTTT
j_call: TRBJ2-7; v_call: TRBV14; d_call: .; clone_size: .; cdr3_aa: CASSQDTATYEQYF; cdr3_nt: TGTGCCAGCAGCCAAGATACCGCCACCTACGAGCAGTACTTC
j_call: TRBJ1-2; v_call: TRBV7-2; d_call: .; clone_size: .; cdr3_aa: CASSHRGGYGYTF; cdr3_nt: TGTGCCAGCAGCCATAGGGGGGGCTATGGCTACACCTTC
j_call: TRBJ1-5; v_call: TRBV18; d_call: .; clone_size: .; cdr3_aa: CASSTGLMSNQPQHF; cdr3_nt: TGTGCCAGCTCAACAGGGCTTATGAGCAATCAGCCCCAGCATTTT
j_call: TRBJ2-7; v_call: TRBV6-5; d_call: TRBD2; clone_size: few; cdr3_aa: CASSSERGAYEQYF; cdr3_nt: TGTGCCAGCAGTTCGGAGCGGGGAGCCTACGAGCAGTACTTC
j_call: TRBJ1-2; v_call: TRBV4-3; d_call: TRBD1; clone_size: .; cdr3_aa: CASSQDLGQNYGYTF; cdr3_nt: TGCGCCAGCAGCCAAGATCTGGGACAGAACTATGGCTACACCTTC
j_call: TRBJ2-1; v_call: TRBV5-8; d_call: .; clone_size: .; cdr3_aa: CASSQGKKVSYNEQFF; cdr3_nt: TGTGCCAGCAGCCAGGGTAAGAAAGTCTCCTACAATGAGCAGTTCTTC
j_call: TRBJ1-4; v_call: TRBV9; d_call: TRBD1; clone_size: .; cdr3_aa: CASSGPGQGFEKLFF; cdr3_nt: TGTGCCAGCAGCGGACCGGGACAGGGCTTTGAAAAACTGTTTTTT
j_call: TRBJ2-7; v_call: TRBV28; d_call: TRBD2; clone_size: once; cdr3_aa: CASSSRTSGRAGYEQYF; cdr3_nt: TGTGCCAGCAGCTCTAGGACTAGCGGGAGGGCCGGGTACGAGCAGTACTTC
j_call: TRBJ2-3; v_call: TRBV7-9; d_call: .; clone_size: few; cdr3_aa: CASSYLGADTQYF; cdr3_nt: TGTGCCAGCAGCTACCTGGGAGCGGATACGCAGTATTTT
j_call: TRBJ1-2; v_call: TRBV18; d_call: .; clone_size: .; cdr3_aa: CASLDLPRDGYTF; cdr3_nt: TGTGCCAGCCTCGACCTCCCCAGGGATGGCTACACCTTC
j_call: TRBJ2-3; v_call: TRBV5-4; d_call: TRBD2; clone_size: .; cdr3_aa: CASSSATSGKDTQYF; cdr3_nt: TGTGCCAGCAGCTCCGCGACTAGCGGAAAGGATACGCAGTATTTT
j_call: TRBJ2-7; v_call: TRBV6-5; d_call: TRBD1; clone_size: .; cdr3_aa: CASSLDRGRGEQYF; cdr3_nt: TGTGCCAGCAGCCTCGACAGGGGGCGAGGGGAGCAGTACTTC
j_call: TRBJ1-3; v_call: TRBV5-1; d_call: .; clone_size: .; cdr3_aa: CASSLTDLLSGNTIYF; cdr3_nt: TGCGCCAGCAGCTTAACCGATTTACTCTCTGGAAACACCATATATTTT
j_call: TRBJ2-7; v_call: TRBV18; d_call: .; clone_size: .; cdr3_aa: CASSSGVGDEQYF; cdr3_nt: TGTGCCAGCTCATCCGGGGTCGGGGACGAGCAGTACTTC
j_call: TRBJ1-5; v_call: TRBV5-4; d_call: .; clone_size: .; cdr3_aa: CASSLGGGNQPQHF; cdr3_nt: TGTGCCAGCAGCTTAGGGGGAGGCAATCAGCCCCAGCATTTT
j_call: TRBJ2-1; v_call: TRBV14; d_call: TRBD1; clone_size: .; cdr3_aa: CASSPDRGGYNEQFF; cdr3_nt: TGTGCCAGCAGCCCCGACAGGGGGGGATACAATGAGCAGTTCTTC
j_call: TRBJ2-2; v_call: TRBV15; d_call: .; clone_size: .; cdr3_aa: CATSRGRARGEDTGELFF; cdr3_nt: TGTGCCACCAGCAGAGGGCGGGCCAGGGGGGAGGACACCGGGGAGCTGTTTTTT
j_call: TRBJ2-1; v_call: TRBV7-7; d_call: TRBD2; clone_size: .; cdr3_aa: CASSLGTRTGEQFF; cdr3_nt: TGTGCTAGCAGCTTAGGGACTAGGACGGGTGAGCAGTTCTTC
j_call: TRBJ2-1; v_call: TRBV5-1; d_call: .; clone_size: .; cdr3_aa: CASSLGQQYNEQFF; cdr3_nt: TGCGCCAGCAGCCTTGGACAGCAATACAATGAGCAGTTCTTC
j_call: TRBJ2-7; v_call: TRBV19; d_call: .; clone_size: .; cdr3_aa: CASKPSGESGYEQYF; cdr3_nt: TGTGCCAGTAAGCCGTCGGGGGAGAGTGGCTACGAGCAGTACTTC
j_call: TRBJ2-2; v_call: TRBV2; d_call: TRBD2; clone_size: .; cdr3_aa: CASSGLAGGQGTGELFF; cdr3_nt: TGTGCCAGCAGTGGTCTAGCGGGAGGGCAAGGAACCGGGGAGCTGTTTTTT
j_call: TRBJ1-1; v_call: TRBV5-1; d_call: TRBD1; clone_size: .; cdr3_aa: CASSPGTGMWNTEAFF; cdr3_nt: TGCGCCAGCAGTCCCGGGACAGGGATGTGGAACACTGAAGCTTTCTTT
j_call: TRBJ2-2; v_call: TRBV6-5; d_call: .; clone_size: once; cdr3_aa: CASSYDRNTGELFF; cdr3_nt: TGTGCCAGCAGTTATGATAGGAACACCGGGGAGCTGTTTTTT
j_call: TRBJ1-1; v_call: TRBV7-2; d_call: .; clone_size: .; cdr3_aa: CASSLTGNTEAFF; cdr3_nt: TGTGCCAGCAGCTTAACAGGGAACACTGAAGCTTTCTTT
j_call: TRBJ2-3; v_call: TRBV5-1; d_call: TRBD2; clone_size: few; cdr3_aa: CASRPGGVWTDTQYF; cdr3_nt: TGCGCCAGCAGACCGGGGGGGGTCTGGACAGATACGCAGTATTTT
j_call: TRBJ1-5; v_call: TRBV28; d_call: .; clone_size: .; cdr3_aa: CAAGREGAGQPQHF; cdr3_nt: TGTGCCGCGGGCCGGGAGGGAGCCGGCCAGCCCCAGCATTTT
j_call: TRBJ2-1; v_call: TRBV5-8; d_call: .; clone_size: .; cdr3_aa: CASSLGEAYNEQFF; cdr3_nt: TGTGCCAGCAGCTTGGGGGAGGCCTACAATGAGCAGTTCTTC
j_call: TRBJ1-5; v_call: TRBV4-2; d_call: .; clone_size: .; cdr3_aa: CASSPSRLISNQPQHF; cdr3_nt: TGTGCCAGCAGTCCGAGCAGGCTCATTAGCAATCAGCCCCAGCATTTT
j_call: TRBJ2-5; v_call: TRBV5-4; d_call: .; clone_size: .; cdr3_aa: CASSLVPGNQETQYF; cdr3_nt: TGTGCCAGCAGCTTGGTTCCAGGCAACCAAGAGACCCAGTACTTC
j_call: TRBJ2-3; v_call: TRBV27; d_call: .; clone_size: few; cdr3_aa: CASSIRTSTDTQYF; cdr3_nt: TGTGCCAGCAGTATACGGACTTCTACAGATACGCAGTATTTT
j_call: TRBJ2-5; v_call: TRBV21-1; d_call: .; clone_size: .; cdr3_aa: CASSKEERESQETQYF; cdr3_nt: TGTGCCAGCAGCAAAGAAGAGCGGGAGAGCCAAGAGACCCAGTACTTC
j_call: TRBJ2-1; v_call: TRBV9; d_call: TRBD2; clone_size: .; cdr3_aa: CASGGASGYNEQFF; cdr3_nt: TGTGCCAGCGGGGGGGCTAGCGGGTACAATGAGCAGTTCTTC
j_call: TRBJ2-1; v_call: TRBV11-2; d_call: TRBD2; clone_size: .; cdr3_aa: CASSLAGGRSYNEQFF; cdr3_nt: TGTGCCAGCAGCTTAGCAGGCGGGAGGTCCTACAATGAGCAGTTCTTC
j_call: TRBJ2-3; v_call: TRBV4-2; d_call: TRBD2; clone_size: .; cdr3_aa: CASSQDQRGQVGNTQYF; cdr3_nt: TGTGCCAGCAGCCAAGATCAGCGGGGGCAGGTAGGAAATACGCAGTATTTT
j_call: TRBJ1-4; v_call: TRBV30; d_call: .; clone_size: .; cdr3_aa: CAWSDGNEKLFF; cdr3_nt: TGTGCCTGGAGTGACGGGAATGAAAAACTGTTTTTT
j_call: TRBJ2-3; v_call: TRBV5-6; d_call: TRBD1; clone_size: .; cdr3_aa: CASSSGTGGDTQYF; cdr3_nt: TGTGCCAGCAGTTCCGGGACAGGGGGGGATACGCAGTATTTT
j_call: TRBJ1-1; v_call: TRBV28; d_call: TRBD1; clone_size: .; cdr3_aa: CATKTGKTFF; cdr3_nt: TGTGCCACCAAGACAGGGAAAACTTTCTTT